This is a list of T cell receptor beta chains from one sample in a study of T cell responses to AZD1222 COVID-19 vaccine. Sequencing used immunoSEQ multiplex PCR; TCRdb keeps in-frame clones, though not all of them. The table shows approximately 150,000 clones, with around nine tenths occurring only once. This specimen consisted of peripheral blood, obtained 28 days after the second AZD1222 dose. The receptors here all came from an adult who received the AZD1222 COVID-19 vaccine. The CDR3 runs from the conserved cysteine through the conserved F or W. D genes are given only for firm matches. Size values are once, few and many counts, or a class for expanded clones, and some rows have none.

CDR3aa | CDR3nt | v_gene | abundance | j_gene | d_gene
CASTITGGSGNTIYF | TGTGCCAGCACCATTACAGGGGGCTCTGGAAACACCATATATTTT | TRBV5-6 | once | TRBJ1-3 | TRBD1
CASPNGGYTDTQYF | TGTGCCAGCCCGAACGGGGGATACACAGATACGCAGTATTTT | TRBV6-5 | NA | TRBJ2-3 | NA
CASSVDSRSTDTQYF | TGTGCCAGTAGCGTGGACAGTAGGAGCACAGATACGCAGTATTTT | TRBV19 | NA | TRBJ2-3 | NA
CASSSNPARQWDNEKLFF | TGTGCCAGCAGTTCCAATCCGGCTCGACAGTGGGATAATGAAAAACTGTTTTTT | TRBV28 | NA | TRBJ1-4 | NA
CASSYSRGAGDTQYF | TGTGCCAGCAGTTACTCGAGGGGGGCGGGAGATACGCAGTATTTT | TRBV6-5 | once | TRBJ2-3 | NA
CASSLYLAGANEQFF | TGTGCCAGCAGCTTGTATCTCGCAGGGGCTAATGAGCAGTTCTTC | TRBV5-4 | NA | TRBJ2-1 | NA
CASSVGAVSNHQETQYF | TGTGCCAGCAGCGTAGGGGCGGTGAGCAACCACCAAGAGACCCAGTACTTC | TRBV28 | NA | TRBJ2-5 | NA
CASSLAGQAYYGYTF | TGTGCCAGCAGCTTGGCGGGACAGGCGTACTATGGCTACACCTTC | TRBV5-6 | NA | TRBJ1-2 | TRBD1
CASSVAQGSYGYTF | TGTGCCAGCAGCGTAGCACAGGGGAGCTATGGCTACACCTTC | TRBV9 | NA | TRBJ1-2 | TRBD1
CASTLIQGADYEQYF | TGTGCCAGCACCCTAATACAGGGGGCGGACTACGAGCAGTACTTC | TRBV7-8 | NA | TRBJ2-7 | TRBD1
CASSSYLEDYTF | TGTGCCAGCAGCTCTTACCTGGAAGACTACACCTTC | TRBV7-2 | NA | TRBJ1-2 | NA
CSVHTGTGDGYTF | TGCAGCGTCCACACCGGGACAGGGGATGGCTACACCTTC | TRBV29-1 | NA | TRBJ1-2 | TRBD1
CASSPATGVEKLFF | TGTGCCAGCTCACCAGCAACAGGGGTGGAAAAACTGTTTTTT | TRBV18 | NA | TRBJ1-4 | TRBD1
CSVEVVGEQFF | TGCAGCGTTGAAGTGGTGGGTGAGCAGTTCTTC | TRBV29-1 | NA | TRBJ2-1 | NA
CASRATASSNEQYF | TGTGCCAGCAGAGCTACAGCGAGTAGTAACGAGCAGTACTTC | TRBV6-5 | NA | TRBJ2-7 | NA
CASSRGTSGTYEQYF | TGTGCCAGCAGCCGCGGGACTAGCGGGACGTACGAGCAGTACTTC | TRBV11-3 | NA | TRBJ2-7 | TRBD2
CASSSRIAATDTQYF | TGTGCCAGCAGTTCTCGTATAGCGGCCACAGATACGCAGTATTTT | TRBV28 | NA | TRBJ2-3 | NA
CASSPGVRGQHF | TGTGCCAGCAGTCCAGGGGTCAGGGGTCAGCATTTT | TRBV12-3/TRBV12-4 | NA | TRBJ1-5 | NA
CASSGTLYNEQFF | TGTGCCAGCAGCGGGACACTCTACAATGAGCAGTTCTTC | TRBV6-5 | NA | TRBJ2-1 | NA
CASRLSGSGNEQYF | TGCGCCAGCAGATTAAGCGGGAGTGGGAACGAGCAGTACTTC | TRBV10-2 | few | TRBJ2-7 | TRBD2
CASRVQGTYEQYF | TGTGCCAGCAGGGTACAGGGGACCTACGAGCAGTACTTC | TRBV12-3/TRBV12-4 | NA | TRBJ2-7 | TRBD1
CAWRAGSGTEAFF | TGTGCCTGGAGGGCTGGATCTGGCACTGAAGCTTTCTTT | TRBV30 | NA | TRBJ1-1 | NA
CASRAASGNTIYF | TGTGCCAGCAGGGCGGCCTCTGGAAACACCATATATTTT | TRBV7-3 | NA | TRBJ1-3 | NA
CAWRPPGRTGNQPQHF | TGTGCCTGGAGGCCCCCCGGCAGAACCGGCAATCAGCCCCAGCATTTT | TRBV30 | NA | TRBJ1-5 | NA
CASSQNPVEQYF | TGTGCCAGCAGCCAAAATCCAGTTGAGCAGTACTTC | TRBV14 | NA | TRBJ2-7 | NA
CASRTIPEAADTQYF | TGTGCCAGCAGAACAATACCGGAGGCAGCAGATACGCAGTATTTT | TRBV7-9 | NA | TRBJ2-3 | NA
CASSLRLAGETQYF | TGTGCCAGCAGTCTCCGACTAGCGGGAGAGACCCAGTACTTC | TRBV6-2/TRBV6-3 | NA | TRBJ2-5 | TRBD2
CASRSGGGFYGYTF | TGTGCCAGCAGGTCCGGAGGGGGGTTCTATGGCTACACCTTC | TRBV7-9 | NA | TRBJ1-2 | NA
CASSSDRSYGYTF | TGCGCCAGCAGCTCGGACAGGAGCTATGGCTACACCTTC | TRBV5-1 | NA | TRBJ1-2 | TRBD1
CSVETTNEKLFF | TGCAGCGTTGAGACTACTAATGAAAAACTGTTTTTT | TRBV29-1 | NA | TRBJ1-4 | NA
CASSPGLAGVTYEQYF | TGTGCCAGCAGTCCCGGACTAGCGGGGGTTACCTACGAGCAGTACTTC | TRBV28 | NA | TRBJ2-7 | TRBD2
CASSFFRGRENNEQFF | TGTGCCAGCAGTTTCTTCCGCGGGAGGGAAAACAATGAGCAGTTCTTC | TRBV28 | once | TRBJ2-1 | TRBD2
CAWSPGTGGPGELFF | TGTGCCTGGTCCCCCGGGACAGGGGGTCCCGGGGAGCTGTTTTTT | TRBV30 | NA | TRBJ2-2 | TRBD1
CAAQHGGNTEAFF | TGTGCCGCCCAGCATGGGGGGAACACTGAAGCTTTCTTT | TRBV30 | NA | TRBJ1-1 | NA
CASSAPNQPQHF | TGTGCCAGTAGTGCCCCGAATCAGCCCCAGCATTTT | TRBV19 | NA | TRBJ1-5 | NA
CASSLLTGTSYEQYF | TGTGCCAGCAGTTTACTTACAGGGACCTCCTACGAGCAGTACTTC | TRBV28 | NA | TRBJ2-7 | NA
CASSSPGTGISGANVLTF | TGTGCCAGCAGCTCCCCCGGGACAGGGATCTCTGGGGCCAACGTCCTGACTTTC | TRBV3-1/TRBV3-2 | NA | TRBJ2-6 | TRBD1
CASSQDPRVSGELFF | TGCGCCAGCAGCCAAGATCCCAGGGTATCCGGGGAGCTGTTTTTT | TRBV4-1 | NA | TRBJ2-2 | NA
CASSWAGPNTEAFF | TGTGCCAGCAGTTGGGCAGGACCGAACACTGAAGCTTTCTTT | TRBV6-5 | NA | TRBJ1-1 | NA
CASRPTSGDNEQYF | TGTGCCAGCAGACCGACTAGCGGGGACAACGAGCAGTACTTC | TRBV2 | NA | TRBJ2-7 | TRBD2
CASSQDVSGKSRSEQFF | TGCGCCAGCAGCCAAGATGTATCGGGGAAATCAAGGAGTGAGCAGTTCTTC | TRBV4-1 | NA | TRBJ2-1 | NA
CASSGTGVSHEQFF | TGTGCCAGCAGTGGGACAGGGGTTAGTCATGAGCAGTTCTTC | TRBV6-2/TRBV6-3 | few | TRBJ2-1 | TRBD1
CASSSPGNQEFF | TGTGCCAGCAGTTCACCCGGCAACCAGGAGTTCTTC | TRBV28 | NA | TRBJ2-1 | NA
CASSLRAGPGSEKLFF | TGTGCCAGCAGCCTACGCGCGGGGCCAGGTAGTGAAAAACTGTTTTTT | TRBV13 | once | TRBJ1-4 | NA
CASSQDLAGELFF | TGCGCCAGCAGCCAAGATTTAGCGGGAGAACTGTTTTTT | TRBV4-1 | few | TRBJ2-2 | TRBD2
CAISESEGVANTEAFF | TGTGCCATCAGTGAGTCGGAGGGGGTGGCGAACACTGAAGCTTTCTTT | TRBV10-3 | few | TRBJ1-1 | NA
CASSQDGGNTEAFF | TGCGCCAGCAGCCAAGATGGAGGGAACACTGAAGCTTTCTTT | TRBV4-1 | NA | TRBJ1-1 | NA
CASSDRDRAIFYGYTF | TGTGCCAGCAGTGATCGGGACAGGGCTATTTTTTATGGCTACACCTTC | TRBV6-2/TRBV6-3 | NA | TRBJ1-2 | TRBD1
CASSEGGMNTEAFF | TGTGCCAGCAGTGAAGGAGGTATGAACACTGAAGCTTTCTTT | TRBV2 | NA | TRBJ1-1 | NA
CASPQGSVANSPLHF | TGTGCCAGCCCGCAAGGGAGCGTCGCGAATTCACCCCTCCACTTT | TRBV21-1 | NA | TRBJ1-6 | NA
CASSLGQGIGYTF | TGTGCCAGCAGCTTAGGACAGGGAATCGGCTACACCTTC | TRBV11-2 | NA | TRBJ1-2 | TRBD1